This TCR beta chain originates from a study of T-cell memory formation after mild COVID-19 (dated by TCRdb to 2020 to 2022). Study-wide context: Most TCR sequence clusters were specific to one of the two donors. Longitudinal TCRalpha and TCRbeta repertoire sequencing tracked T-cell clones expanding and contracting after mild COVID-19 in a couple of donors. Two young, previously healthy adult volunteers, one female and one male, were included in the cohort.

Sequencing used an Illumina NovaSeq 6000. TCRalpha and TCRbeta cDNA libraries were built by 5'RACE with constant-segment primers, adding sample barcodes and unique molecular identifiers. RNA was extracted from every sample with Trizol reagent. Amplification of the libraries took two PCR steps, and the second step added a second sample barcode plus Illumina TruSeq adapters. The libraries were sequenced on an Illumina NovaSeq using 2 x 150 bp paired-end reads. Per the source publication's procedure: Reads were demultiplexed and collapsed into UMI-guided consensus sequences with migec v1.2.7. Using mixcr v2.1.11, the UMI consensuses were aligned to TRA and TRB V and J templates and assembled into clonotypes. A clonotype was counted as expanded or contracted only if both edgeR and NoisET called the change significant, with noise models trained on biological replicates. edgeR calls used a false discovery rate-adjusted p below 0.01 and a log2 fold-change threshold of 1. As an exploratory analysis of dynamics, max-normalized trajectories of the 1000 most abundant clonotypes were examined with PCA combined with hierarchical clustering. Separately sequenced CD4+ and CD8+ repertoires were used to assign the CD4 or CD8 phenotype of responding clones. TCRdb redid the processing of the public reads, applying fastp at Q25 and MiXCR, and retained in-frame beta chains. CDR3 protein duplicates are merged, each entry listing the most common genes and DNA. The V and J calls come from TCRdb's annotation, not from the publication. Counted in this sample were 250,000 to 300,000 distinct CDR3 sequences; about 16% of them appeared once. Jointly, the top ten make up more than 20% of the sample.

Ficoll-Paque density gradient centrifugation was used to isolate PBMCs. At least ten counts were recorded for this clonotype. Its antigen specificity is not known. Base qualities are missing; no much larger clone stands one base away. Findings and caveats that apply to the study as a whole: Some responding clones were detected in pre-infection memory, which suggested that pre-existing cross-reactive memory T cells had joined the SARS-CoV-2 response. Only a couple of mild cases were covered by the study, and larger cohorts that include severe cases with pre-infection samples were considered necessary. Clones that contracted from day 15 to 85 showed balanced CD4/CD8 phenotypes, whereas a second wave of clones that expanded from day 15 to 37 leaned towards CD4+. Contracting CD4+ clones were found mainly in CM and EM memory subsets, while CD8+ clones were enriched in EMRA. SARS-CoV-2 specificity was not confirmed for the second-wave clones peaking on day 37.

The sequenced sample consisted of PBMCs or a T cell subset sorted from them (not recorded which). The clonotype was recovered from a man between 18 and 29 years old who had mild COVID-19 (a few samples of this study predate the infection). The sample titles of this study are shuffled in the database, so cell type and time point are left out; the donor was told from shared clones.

The CDR3 region has the sequence CATRRRGGIPDTQYF. In nucleotide form, the sequence is TGTGCCACCCGAAGGAGAGGGGGCATCCCAGATACGCAGTATTTT. The rearrangement joined TRBV6-5 to TRBJ2-3; 7 central nucleotides agree with TRBD1. The germline V gene specifies MNHEY as CDR1 and SVGAGI as CDR2. V and J are trimmed by 10 bases and 4 bases, and the gene matches miss 14 bases of the junction. There are 15 amino acids in the CDR3, from cysteine to phenylalanine inclusive. Only the CDR3 region is kept as DNA, spanning 45 bases read in frame from base 1.